This entry is about one T cell receptor beta chain. Its antigen is still unknown. The sample belongs to a study of cytomegalovirus exposure and HLA in healthy donors. General study findings and limits: Later on, a genetic analysis was performed. It linked a missense variant in DCLRE1C with V- and J-gene trimming of TCR beta. The study recorded around 160 TCR beta chains that were cytomegalovirus-associated. A later analysis found most CMV-associated TCR beta chains apparently HLA-restricted. It was assumed in the presence/absence analyses that sequencing depth was roughly uniform across donors.

V was cut by 2 bases and J by 6 bases, with 14 bases left in between. The CDR3 contains 14 residues. Germline V gene data show CDR1 as MDHEN and CDR2 as SYDVKM. 13 Jbeta primers and 60 Vbeta primers were used for the PCR. The repertoire was sequenced with immunoSEQ multiplex PCR; TCRdb's copy has only in-frame clones and lacks some. The repertoire holds about 150,000 clones, with approximately 74% as singletons. The chain has TRBV28 and TRBJ2-7; weak D call: TRBD2 (5 bases). The TCR comes from a man in his thirties or forties in good health and CMV-seronegative. The sample taken for sequencing was PBMCs. CDR3 DNA: TGTGCCAGCAGTTTACCCGGGATTCCAGGCGAGCAGTACTTC. Residues: CASSLPGIPGEQYF.